The 17 T cell receptor beta chains listed next were all sequenced from one sample in a study of blood T cells in healthy people across ages. Combining a sample-barcoded 5' primer with a J-beta primer mix, a second PCR ran for roughly 6 to 12 cycles. TCRdb ran MiXCR on the 5' RACE reads and lists one entry per CDR3 protein. The sample carries a few hundred thousand distinct CDR3 sequences, less than 30% recorded once. The specimen sequenced was blood. The receptors originated from a woman between 65 and 79 years old in good health.

Note on this clonotype: This may arise from a read error, as a much more abundant clone is one base away. The conserved phenylalanine or tryptophan is not found at the CDR3 terminus, so this likely reflects a read error. The rearrangement uses TRBV5-5 and TRBJ2-6, with TRBD1 as a possible D gene (5 bases). The V end lost 0 bases, the J end lost 4 bases, and 14 bases lay between the germline ends. Germline V gene sequence: CDR1 SGHKS, CDR2 YYEKEE (reference sequence). The CDR3 is 17 amino acids. The CDR3 sequence is CASSLGLRVEGANVLTL. The CDR3 DNA follows: TGTGCCAGCAGCTTGGGACTCAGGGTAGAAGGGGCCAACGTCCTGACTCTC.

J is TRBJ2-5 and V is TRBV4-3; D tentatively reads TRBD1 or TRBD2 (5 bases each). Gene TRBJ2-1 matches the end of the DNA better, so the J call may be wrong. CDR3 length equals 15 residues. The germline gives CDR1 LGHNA, CDR2 YSLEER. This chain's CDR3 is CASSQDSNRGRMQFF. In nucleotides, the CDR3 is TGCGCCAGCAGCCAAGATAGTAACCGGGGCAGGATGCAGTTCTTC.

The gene calls are TRBV20-1 and TRBJ2-2; 11 nucleotides agree with TRBD2. The CDR3 is 17 amino acids. The J segment lost 0 bases and the V segment lost 5 bases, leaving 8 bases of the junction unmatched. Per germline, CDR1 DFQATT and CDR2 SNEGSKA (reference sequence). In nucleotides, the CDR3 is TGCAGTGCTGCAGCTCTAGCGGGGGGTTCGAACACCGGGGAGCTGTTTTTT. Its protein is CSAAALAGGSNTGELFF.

This clonotype was detected a few times. V gene TRBV7-3 combines with J gene TRBJ2-2, with 8 positions matching TRBD1. The CDR3 extends over 13 amino acids. In germline, CDR1 is SGHTA, CDR2 FQGTGA. V was clipped by 6 bases and J by 5 bases; unmatched bases: 2. The CDR3 bases are TGTGCCAGCAGTCAGGGGGCAACCGGGGAGCTGTTTTTT. Protein: CASSQGATGELFF.

The chain links TRBV12-3 or TRBV12-4 to TRBJ2-3; D might be TRBD1 (5 bases). CDR3 length: 15 amino acids. Trimming removed 8 bases at V and 13 bases at J, with 28 bases between. The CDR3 protein is CASRNLGVSTDMEYF. CDR3 nucleotide sequence: TGTGCCAGCCGGAATCTAGGGGTTAGCACAGATATGGAGTATTTT.

The chain carries TRBV27 and TRBJ2-7, with a weak D call TRBD1 (6 bases). The CDR3 loop spans 12 amino acids. Germline V CDR1 and CDR2: MNHEY, SMNVEV (reference sequence). V was shortened by 10 bases and J by 7 bases, with 17 bases between the two germline ends. CDR3 sequence reads: CATSDRKGEQYF. CDR3 DNA sequence: TGTGCCACCTCTGACAGGAAGGGAGAGCAGTACTTC.

This clonotype was found once. The genes are TRBV9 and TRBJ2-1; no firm D call. Germline V gene lookup returns CDR1 SGDLS and CDR2 YYNGEE. This CDR3 is built from 11 residues. V lost 2 bases, J lost 7 bases, and 4 bases lay in between. CDR3 amino acids: CASSVSNEQFF. The CDR3 DNA is TGTGCCAGCAGCGTGTCGAATGAGCAGTTCTTC. Using reference TRBV9 and TRBJ2-1 for the parts outside the CDR3, the full variable domain is DSGVTQTPKHLITATGQRVTLRCSPRSGDLSVYWYQQSLDQGLQFLIQYYNGEERAKGNILERFSAQQFPDLHSELNLSSLELGDSALYFCASSVSNEQFFGPGTRLTVL.

The V and J genes are TRBV28 and TRBJ2-4; D is undetermined. V was trimmed by 3 bases and J by 0 bases, leaving 6 bases between them. Per the germline V gene, CDR1 is MDHEN and CDR2 is SYDVKM. CDR3 length: 14 residues. CDR3 in DNA: TGTGCCAGCAGTTTGCTAATAGCCAAAAACATTCAGTACTTC. It is translated as CASSLLIAKNIQYF.

This chain connects TRBV25-1 to TRBJ2-1, with D uncertain. The CDR3 spans 12 residues. Trimming stripped 4 bases from V and 6 bases from J, with 7 bases between. The V gene's germline CDR1 is MGHDK and CDR2 SYGVNS. The CDR3 DNA sequence: TGTGCCAGCAGTGGGGGTTTCAATGAGCAGTTCTTC. It specifies CASSGGFNEQFF.

In this sample, this clonotype turned up many times. CDR3 region: CSGTQGGGYGYTF. The CDR3 region has the DNA TGCAGCGGGACACAGGGAGGCGGCTATGGCTACACCTTC. The V call is TRBV29-1, the J call TRBJ1-2; tentative D call: TRBD1 (6 bases). The V and J ends lost 7 bases and 4 bases respectively, with 16 bases between them. The CDR3 sequence is 13 residues long. Germline CDR1 SQVTM, CDR2 ANQGSEA.

The V gene is TRBV10-3, the J gene TRBJ2-5; the D is unclear. Germline V lookup: CDR1 ENHRY, CDR2 SYGVKD. V was cut by 6 bases and J by 3 bases, with 5 bases left in between. CDR3 length: 11 amino acids. The CDR3 protein is CAIRGEETQYF. The CDR3 bases are TGTGCCATCAGGGGCGAAGAGACCCAGTACTTC.

The chain links TRBV7-2 to TRBJ2-4; either TRBD1 or TRBD2 may supply D (5 bases each). V dropped 7 bases and J dropped 4 bases, with 11 bases sitting between them. The CDR3 is 13 amino acids. Germline CDR1 and CDR2: SGHTA and FQGNSA. The CDR3 loop reads CASNRDGKNIQYF. In DNA, the CDR3 is TGTGCCAGCAACCGGGACGGTAAAAACATTCAGTACTTC.

The rearrangement uses TRBV28 and TRBJ2-7; 11 positions match TRBD1. Losses at the gene ends were 5 bases for V and 7 bases for J; bases not matched to a gene: 7. CDR1 and CDR2 (germline): MDHEN, SYDVKM. This CDR3 has 14 residues. DNA of the CDR3: TGTGCCAGCAGTCGCCGGGACAGGGGGGATGAGCAGTACTTC. It codes for CASSRRDRGDEQYF.

This clonotype was observed a handful of times. This chain connects TRBV29-1 to TRBJ2-1, with 9 positions matching TRBD1. The CDR3 covers 13 residues. After removal of 4 bases from V and 7 bases from J, the junction contained 5 bases not matched to a gene. Germline CDR1 SQVTM, CDR2 ANQGSEA. The CDR3 loop is CSVGDRVPNEQFF. In DNA form, the CDR3 reads TGCAGCGTTGGGGACAGGGTCCCTAATGAGCAGTTCTTC.

This clonotype was picked up a small number of times. The chain combines TRBV6-5 with TRBJ2-7; D call uncertain. This CDR3 is built from 11 residues. The germline V gene encodes CDR1 MNHEY and CDR2 SVGAGI. Trimming cost V 6 bases and J 3 bases, with 6 bases left between them. The CDR3 DNA is TGTGCCAGCAGGTTGGACTACGAGCAGTACTTC. Translation: CASRLDYEQYF.

This clonotype was seen only a few times. The chain carries TRBV24-1 and TRBJ2-3; D not resolved. Germline CDR1 and CDR2: KGHDR and SFDVKD. The CDR3 has 14 residues. Trimming took 9 bases from V and 2 from J, leaving 14 bases between them. The CDR3 DNA reads as TGTGCCACCGGAGACACCACCACCACAGATACGCAGTATTTT. This translates into CATGDTTTTDTQYF.

The chain employs TRBV4-2 and TRBJ2-5, with 9 bases identical to TRBD2. The J call may be in error: the DNA end matches TRBJ2-1 better. This CDR3 has 16 residues. Germline V gene data show CDR1 as LGHNA and CDR2 as YNFKEQ. This CDR3 reads CASSQEGGRAGDEQFF. The CDR3 DNA sequence: TGTGCCAGCAGCCAAGAGGGCGGGAGGGCCGGCGATGAGCAGTTCTTC.